These 25 T cell receptor beta chains were sequenced from one sample in a study of shared clonotypes between healthy human individuals. The naive CD8 fraction comprised CD45RO-negative cells positively selected for CCR7 and excluded terminally differentiated effector memory CD45RA+ cells. The method was immunoSEQ multiplex PCR; TCRdb's version includes in-frame clones alone and lacks a portion of them. The sample includes some 1,900,000 clones, just under 95% of them seen just once. The material sequenced was naive CD8+ T cells sorted from blood. The receptor source for this set is a man aged 18 to 30 in good health.

The gene calls are TRBV4-3 and TRBJ2-1; a weak D match, TRBD2 (6 bases). The V and J ends lost 5 bases and 9 bases respectively, with 11 bases between them. CDR3 size: 12 residues. The V gene's germline CDR1 is LGHNA and CDR2 YSLEER. The CDR3 coding sequence is TGCGCCAGCAGCGTTATCGGGAGTGAGCAGTTCTTC. Protein sequence: CASSVIGSEQFF.

The rearrangement links TRBV10-2 to TRBJ1-1; possible D gene TRBD1, 5 bases. CDR1 is WSHSY, CDR2 SAAADI, per germline. This CDR3 has 13 amino acids. V was cut by 7 bases and J by 7 bases, with 16 bases left in between. CDR3 coding DNA: TGCGCCAGCACCCAAATGGTGCAGGGTGAAGCTTTCTTT. It translates to CASTQMVQGEAFF.

The rearrangement joins TRBV7-9 to TRBJ1-4; possible D gene TRBD1, 5 bases. Per germline, CDR1 SEHNR and CDR2 FQNEAQ (reference sequence). This CDR3 region has 16 residues. Between the trimmed V and J ends, which lost 4 bases and 1 base, there was a span of 13 bases. The CDR3 sequence is CASSYPLGETNEKLFF. CDR3 DNA sequence: TGTGCCAGCAGCTACCCCTTGGGGGAAACTAATGAAAAACTGTTTTTT.

V is TRBV4-1 and J is TRBJ1-6; D is perhaps TRBD1 (5 bases). CDR1 is MGHRA and CDR2 is YSYEKL in the germline V gene. The V gene lost 4 bases and the J gene lost 10 bases, with 17 bases spanning the gap. The CDR3 has 15 residues. CDR3 amino acids: CASSPKEGEGSPLHF. CDR3 DNA sequence: TGCGCCAGCAGCCCCAAGGAAGGGGAAGGGTCACCCCTCCACTTT.

In the case of this clone: Additional DNA sequences in this sample encode the identical CDR3. The chain links TRBV11-2 to TRBJ2-5; TRBD1 might be the D (6 bases). CDR1 is SGHAT, CDR2 FQNNGV, per germline. The CDR3 contains 14 residues. The germline V and J ends were trimmed by 3 bases and 2 bases, with 10 bases remaining between them. In DNA, the CDR3 is TGTGCCAGCAGCTTGACAGGTCCTCAAGAGACCCAGTACTTC. This sequence encodes CASSLTGPQETQYF.

The CDR3 region is CASSLGQGALGYTF. CDR3 nucleotides: TGCGCCAGCAGCCTAGGACAGGGGGCATTGGGCTACACCTTC. V and J are TRBV4-1 and TRBJ1-2; 11 bases align to TRBD1. Germline V gene data show CDR1 as MGHRA and CDR2 as YSYEKL. The CDR3 totals 14 residues. Losses at the gene ends were 4 bases for V and 8 bases for J; bases not matched to a gene: 6.

The chain is built from TRBV27 and TRBJ2-3, with 7 bases matching TRBD1. V was pared by 6 bases and J by 3 bases, with 6 bases of the junction left unmatched. CDR3 length equals 14 residues. Germline V gene lookup returns CDR1 MNHEY and CDR2 SMNVEV (reference sequence). The CDR3 sequence is CASRRQGVTDTQYF. The CDR3 DNA sequence: TGTGCCAGCAGGAGACAGGGAGTGACAGATACGCAGTATTTT.

This clone is a singleton in its sample. The V call is TRBV29-1, the J call TRBJ2-3; D unresolved. The CDR3 has 12 amino acids. V was clipped by 4 bases and J by 2 bases, with 7 bases between them. CDR1 SQVTM and CDR2 ANQGSEA come from the germline V gene. CDR3 loop: CSVVGFTDTQYF. DNA of the CDR3: TGCAGCGTTGTCGGATTCACAGATACGCAGTATTTT.

The chain has TRBV13 and TRBJ1-2; D gene uncertain. V lost 4 bases, J lost 5 bases, and 14 bases lay in between. Per the germline V gene, CDR1 is PRHDT and CDR2 is FYEKMQ (reference sequence). CDR3 size: 14 residues. CDR3 region: CASSSRTVLYGYTF. As DNA, the CDR3 is TGTGCCAGCAGCTCCCGGACCGTACTGTATGGCTACACCTTC. Looking up the rest from reference TRBV13 and TRBJ1-2 gives the full variable domain: AAGVIQSPRHLIKEKRETATLKCYPIPRHDTVYWYQQGPGQDPQFLISFYEKMQSDKGSIPDRFSAQQFSDYHSELNMSSLELGDSALYFCASSSRTVLYGYTFGSGTRLTVV.

V gene TRBV11-2 combines with J gene TRBJ1-1, with a tentative D call TRBD1 (5 bases). Germline CDR1 reads SGHAT; CDR2 reads FQNNGV. CDR3 length equals 14 residues. V lost 5 bases, J lost 3 bases, and 13 bases lay in between. The CDR3 sequence: CASSPETAYTEAFF. The CDR3 DNA reads TGTGCCAGCAGCCCAGAGACAGCCTACACTGAAGCTTTCTTT.

This chain uses TRBV6-5 with TRBJ1-1; D ambiguous. Germline V gene data show CDR1 as MNHEY and CDR2 as SVGAGI. The CDR3 is 14 amino acids. V was shortened by 4 bases and J by 0 bases, with 9 bases between the two germline ends. The CDR3 protein is CASSWYGMNTEAFF. In DNA form, the CDR3 reads TGTGCCAGCAGTTGGTACGGGATGAACACTGAAGCTTTCTTT.

The chain combines TRBV7-2 with TRBJ1-5, with D unclear. The CDR3 runs 19 residues. Looked up from germline, CDR1 is SGHTA and CDR2 is FQGNSA. V lost 2 bases, J lost 1 base, and 21 bases lay in between. This CDR3 is CASSLWSRDSGRSNQPQHF. The CDR3 nucleotides are TGTGCCAGCAGCTTATGGTCGAGGGATTCAGGAAGGAGCAATCAGCCCCAGCATTTT. The entire variable domain, with the rest obtained from reference TRBV7-2 and TRBJ1-5, is as follows: GAGVSQSPSNKVTEKGKDVELRCDPISGHTALYWYRQSLGQGLEFLIYFQGNSAPDKSGLPSDRFSAERTGGSVSTLTIQRTQQEDSAVYLCASSLWSRDSGRSNQPQHFGDGTRLSIL.

The rearrangement links TRBV19 to TRBJ1-3; D uncertain. The ends were cut back, 6 bases at V and 3 bases at J, with 15 bases in the middle. This CDR3 spans 15 amino acids. Germline loops: CDR1 LNHDA, CDR2 SQIVND (reference sequence). Written as DNA, the CDR3 is TGTGCCAGTAGCTTCGGCGGAGGCAGTGGAAACACCATATATTTT. Protein: CASSFGGGSGNTIYF.

V and J are TRBV6-5 and TRBJ2-7; a possible D gene is TRBD2 (5 bases). In germline, CDR1 is MNHEY, CDR2 SVGAGI. The CDR3 is made up of 15 amino acids. Trimming left V 5 bases short and J 4 bases short, with 18 bases between. The CDR3 nucleotides are TGTGCCAGCAGTGTGCTTGCGGGCGGCAGGTACGAGCAGTACTTC. The encoded protein is CASSVLAGGRYEQYF.

The chain joins TRBV20-1 to TRBJ1-1, with unresolved D. Germline CDR1 is DFQATT and CDR2 is SNEGSKA (reference sequence). This CDR3 spans 10 amino acids. Trimming left V 5 bases short and J 7 bases short, with 8 bases between. CDR3 bases: TGCAGTGCTCTTCGGTTTGAAGCTTTCTTT. It specifies CSALRFEAFF.

The chain joins TRBV4-2 to TRBJ2-7, with a weak D call TRBD2 (5 bases). Germline V gene lookup returns CDR1 LGHNA and CDR2 YNFKEQ. Trimming took 0 bases from V and 1 from J, leaving 13 bases between them. This CDR3 region has 16 residues. CDR3 bases: TGTGCCAGCAGCCAAGATCGGGAAGCAAAGTCCTACGAGCAGTACTTC. As protein: CASSQDREAKSYEQYF.

The chain couples TRBV10-3 to TRBJ2-7; D could derive from TRBD1 or TRBD2 (5 bases each). Trimming took off 1 base at V and 7 bases at J, with 17 bases between the two ends. The CDR3 totals 15 residues. Germline CDR1 is ENHRY and CDR2 is SYGVKD. The CDR3 loop is CAISELVDGDGEQYF. The CDR3 nucleotides are TGTGCCATCAGTGAGTTAGTCGACGGGGACGGAGAGCAGTACTTC.

The genes are TRBV10-2 and TRBJ1-1, with TRBD1 matching 7 bases. The CDR3 is 15 residues long. V shed 3 bases and J 1 base; nucleotides not matched to a gene: 5. CDR1 is WSHSY, CDR2 SAAADI, per germline. CDR3 region: CASSDRSGGNTEAFF. CDR3 nucleotide sequence: TGCGCCAGCAGTGATAGGTCAGGGGGGAACACTGAAGCTTTCTTT.

The chain carries TRBV29-1 and TRBJ2-7; tentative D call: TRBD1 (6 bases). The CDR3 length is 13 residues. Germline V gene sequence: CDR1 SQVTM, CDR2 ANQGSEA. V lost 3 bases and J 2 bases, leaving 11 bases between the germline ends. Written as DNA, the CDR3 is TGCAGCGTTGAGGACTCAGGGGCCTACGAGCAGTACTTC. Translation: CSVEDSGAYEQYF.

Concerning this clone: The same CDR3 arises from other DNA sequences in this sample as well. The chain combines TRBV10-2 with TRBJ2-7; 9 positions agree with TRBD1. The germline CDR1 and CDR2 sequences are WSHSY and SAAADI. There are 13 residues in the CDR3. The V and J ends lost 4 bases and 4 bases, in that order; junction bases with no gene match: 2. CDR3 DNA sequence: TGCGCCAGCAGTGTCGGACAGGGGTACGAGCAGTACTTC. It is translated as CASSVGQGYEQYF.

The rearrangement links TRBV27 to TRBJ2-3; 12 bases are a match to TRBD2. Germline lookup yields CDR1 MNHEY and CDR2 SMNVEV (reference sequence). This CDR3 is built from 16 residues. The ends lost 7 bases at V and 0 bases at J; junction bases unmatched: 5. The chain's CDR3 is CASNRLAGASTDTQYF. CDR3 nucleotides: TGTGCCAGCAACCGACTAGCGGGAGCTAGCACAGATACGCAGTATTTT.

The table lists this clone with a few counts. The chain uses TRBV7-8 and TRBJ1-2; D gene uncertain. CDR1 is SGHVS, CDR2 FQNEAQ, per germline. The V gene lost 1 base and the J gene lost 5 bases, with 8 bases spanning the gap. CDR3 length: 13 residues. The DNA for the CDR3 is TGTGCCAGCAGCTTAGGGGCTCTTTATGGCTACACCTTC. This encodes CASSLGALYGYTF.

This chain uses TRBV4-3 with TRBJ2-1; 7 bases fit TRBD1. The CDR3 spans 16 residues. Germline CDR1 LGHNA, CDR2 YSLEER. The ends lost 0 bases at V and 6 bases at J; junction bases unmatched: 8. This CDR3 is CASSQDGDSEGNEQFF. Here the CDR3 DNA reads TGCGCCAGCAGCCAAGACGGGGACAGTGAGGGCAATGAGCAGTTCTTC.

Regarding this clone: Other DNA sequences in this sample translate to the same CDR3. This sequence joins TRBV11-2 and TRBJ2-1, with 12 nucleotides matching TRBD2. The CDR3 has 17 amino acids. V lost 1 base and J lost 4; bases outside the gene matches: 5. From germline, CDR1 is SGHAT and CDR2 FQNNGV. The CDR3 region has the DNA TGTGCCAGCAGCTTAGGGCTAGCGGGAGGGCCATACAATGAGCAGTTCTTC. Translating gives CASSLGLAGGPYNEQFF.

This sequence joins TRBV10-1 and TRBJ2-5, with 11 bases matching TRBD2. Germline trimming cut 0 bases from V and 5 bases from J; bases unmatched to any gene: 5. CDR1 is WNHNN and CDR2 is SYGVQD in the germline V gene (reference sequence). The CDR3 has 16 residues. CDR3 DNA sequence: TGCGCCAGCAGTGAGTCGTTGATAGCGGGAGGGGAGACCCAGTACTTC. Its protein product is CASSESLIAGGETQYF.